This T cell receptor beta chain was observed in a study of T cell responses to AZD1222 COVID-19 vaccine. V was clipped by 1 base and J by 1 base; unmatched bases: 6. CDR3 length: 16 amino acids. CDR1 and CDR2 from the germline V gene are SGHAT and FQNNGV. Repertoires were generated with immunoSEQ multiplex PCR, while TCRdb's copy carries only in-frame clones and drops some. In the table there are 94,000 or so clones, 89% of which are singletons. A word on this clone: Its specificity is not known.

Study observations and caveats: Repertoires were collected only later (after the peak T cell response had occurred). White British ancestry dominated among donors, who included more females, and clonal diversity was possibly underestimated. Spike was spanned by vaccine-associated CD4 TCRs, with dominance at 160-218 and 743-854. Variant regions that are unmutated are reportedly the target of nearly half of spike-specific TCRs.

V and J are TRBV11-2 and TRBJ2-7, with 8 positions matching TRBD1. Here the sequenced sample was peripheral blood, taken on day 0 of AZD1222 vaccination. The origin of this receptor is an adult in good health. The CDR3, as DNA: TGTGCCAGCAGCTTAGGCCCAGGGACAGGATCCTACGAGCAGTACTTC. Protein product: CASSLGPGTGSYEQYF.